This TCR beta chain was sequenced for a study of T cells after yellow fever vaccination. Regarding the study as a whole: The study noted that FACS-sorted repertoires could contain abundant clonotypes contaminating from the bulk population. Reappearing after the booster were most of the clones from primary vaccination (about 96% CD4, approximately 88% CD8).

TCRdb reanalysed the 5' RACE reads using MiXCR and keeps one entry per CDR3 protein. The repertoire holds about 360,000 distinct CDR3 sequences, with 6.2% as singletons. Germline V gene sequence: CDR1 SEHNR, CDR2 FQNEAQ (reference sequence). The CDR3 covers 14 residues. Trimming removed 1 base from V and 2 bases from J, with 9 bases in between. This clonotype appeared a few times. Its antigen is undetermined. This clonotype was obtained from a man between 25 and 39 years old who received the YFV17D yellow fever vaccine. The material sequenced was PBMCs, taken 5 days after the yellow fever booster vaccination. This chain links TRBV7-9 with TRBJ2-7; the D gene is possibly TRBD1 (5 bases). The CDR3 loop is CASSLDKGTYEQYF. CDR3 DNA: TGTGCCAGCAGCTTAGACAAGGGGACCTACGAGCAGTACTTC. The complete variable domain, with remaining parts taken from reference TRBV7-9 and TRBJ2-7, reads DTGVSQNPRHKITKRGQNVTFRCDPISEHNRLYWYRQTLGQGPEFLTYFQNEAQLEKSRLLSDRFSAERPKGSFSTLEIQRTEQGDSAMYLCASSLDKGTYEQYFGPGTRLTVT.